This T cell receptor (beta chain) comes out of a study of blood T cell repertoires in COVID-19. The overall study: COVID-19 samples from acute and convalescent phases originated in the United States, Italy and Spain. Sample material is recorded as cDNA or gDNA derived from T cells, B-cell-depleted T cells, or PBMCs.

Per the original data handling: Estimation of nucleated cell counts was performed using reference gene primer amplification. The assay was immunoSEQ multiplex PCR, and TCRdb's table has in-frame clones only and misses some. The D gene and trimming were derived from the DNA, and the V and J assignments and clone size from that table. Found here are 85,000 to 130,000 clones, less than 90% of them singletons; the top ten hold more than 4.5%. The sequenced material came from peripheral blood. The clonotype originates from a human donor in a cohort sampled during active COVID-19.

Here the CDR3 reads CASSLGTSGVLAEQYF. The DNA for the CDR3 is TGTGCCAGCAGCTTAGGGACTAGCGGGGTACTGGCCGAGCAGTACTTC. The chain couples TRBV7-2 to TRBJ2-7, with 12 bases aligning to TRBD2. V lost 1 base and J lost 6; bases outside the gene matches: 7. The CDR3 length is 16 residues. Per the germline V gene, CDR1 is SGHTA and CDR2 is FQGNSA.